A selection of T cell receptor beta chains follows, all from one sample in a study of CD8 T cells in Susac syndrome. TCRdb redid the calling of the immunoSEQ multiplex PCR reads with MiXCR, one entry per CDR3 protein. The top ten clones hold about 0.13% of a sample with 210,000 or so distinct CDR3 sequences, approximately 90% of them seen once. Sequencing was performed on CD8+ T cells from PBMCs. These receptors all stem from a human donor with multiple sclerosis. The CDR3 runs from the conserved cysteine through the conserved F or W. Fields, in order: V gene, J gene, D gene, clone size, CDR3 DNA, CDR3 protein. D genes are given only for firm matches. Size is stated for part of the rows, as once, few or many counts, or as a class when the clone is expanded.

TRBV24-1	TRBJ1-5	.	.	TGTGCCACCAGGTCCCCGTGGGGAGGCAATCAGCCCCAGCATTTT	CATRSPWGGNQPQHF
TRBV7-2	TRBJ2-5	.	.	TGTGCCAGCAGCTTAACGGGGAACCAAGAGACCCAGTACTTC	CASSLTGNQETQYF
TRBV9	TRBJ2-3	.	once	TGTGCCAGCAGCCCCCGGACCAATACGCAGTATTTT	CASSPRTNTQYF
TRBV7-2	TRBJ2-5	.	.	TGTGCCAGCAGCCACAGGGCCCAAGAGACCCAGTACTTC	CASSHRAQETQYF
TRBV21-1	TRBJ1-1	.	once	TGTGCCAGCAGCAAACCCGAGTGTCACGGACCGGGACCCTTCTTTTGCGCTGAAGCTTTCTTT	CASSKPECHGPGPFFCAEAFF
TRBV7-2	TRBJ1-2	TRBD1	.	TGTGCCAGCAGCTCAGGGGGGTGGAAACAGTCAGTCTTC	CASSSGGWKQSVF
TRBV28	TRBJ2-7	.	.	TGTGCCAGCACCACTCACCCCGGGGGACAGAGCTACGAGCAGTACTTC	CASTTHPGGQSYEQYF
TRBV5-1	TRBJ1-5	.	.	TGCGCCAGCAGCCCATCAGATTATAGCAATCAGCCCCAGCATTTT	CASSPSDYSNQPQHF
TRBV7-9	TRBJ1-5	TRBD1	.	TGTGCCAGCAGTACTCAGGGGGGTCAGCCCCAGCATTTT	CASSTQGGQPQHF
TRBV29-1	TRBJ2-7	TRBD1	once	TGCAGCGTTATACCGACAGGGCACTACGAGCAGTACTTC	CSVIPTGHYEQYF
TRBV15	TRBJ1-4	.	.	TGTGCCACCAGCAGTAAGGGGGGGGAGGAAAAACTGTTTTTT	CATSSKGGEEKLFF
TRBV5-4	TRBJ2-1	TRBD2	.	TGTGCCAGCACCCAATTAGCGGGAGGAAGGGTCAATGAGCAGTTCTTC	CASTQLAGGRVNEQFF
TRBV15	TRBJ1-3	TRBD1	.	TGTGCCACCAGGGGACAGGGAAACACCATATATTTT	CATRGQGNTIYF
TRBV6-2/TRBV6-3	TRBJ2-6	.	once	TGTGCCAGTACCCCGACAGCCTCTGGGGCCAACGTCCTGACTTTC	CASTPTASGANVLTF
TRBV5-6	TRBJ2-7	TRBD2	once	TGTGCCAGCAGCCGCCAGGCTAGCGGATCCTACGAGCAGTACTTC	CASSRQASGSYEQYF
TRBV29-1	TRBJ2-5	.	.	TGCAGCGTTGAAGGTGGAGACTTACAAGAGACCCAGTACTTC	CSVEGGDLQETQYF
TRBV30	TRBJ1-1	.	.	TGTGCCGGAACCCACAGGAGGAACACTGAAGCTTTCTTT	CAGTHRRNTEAFF
TRBV11-1	TRBJ2-5	.	.	TGTGCCAGCAGCTTAGACGCAGAGACCCAGTACTTC	CASSLDAETQYF
TRBV27	TRBJ1-1	.	.	TGTGCCAGCAGTTCAACAGGGTCTGAAGCTTTCTTT	CASSSTGSEAFF
TRBV12-3/TRBV12-4	TRBJ1-1	.	.	TGTGCCAGCAGTCTCCGGTATTTAGAAGCTTTCTTT	CASSLRYLEAFF
TRBV7-8	TRBJ2-2	.	.	TGTGCCAGCAGCTTAGTAATCGGGGAGCTGTTTTTT	CASSLVIGELFF
TRBV6-4	TRBJ2-3	.	.	TGTGCCAGCAGGGGCCTAGGGGCAGATACGCAGTATTTT	CASRGLGADTQYF
TRBV2	TRBJ1-2	TRBD1	.	TGTGCCAGCAGTGAAGCATATGGGGGACAGGGTACTGGCTACACCTTC	CASSEAYGGQGTGYTF
TRBV4-3	TRBJ2-1	TRBD2	once	TGCGCCAGCAGCCAAGACGGGACTAGCGGTTACAATGAGCAGTTCTTC	CASSQDGTSGYNEQFF
TRBV12-3/TRBV12-4	TRBJ2-1	TRBD2	.	TGTGCCAGCAGGGCCGGGACTAGCGGGGATCGCGATGAGCAGTTCTTC	CASRAGTSGDRDEQFF
TRBV6-5	TRBJ1-2	.	.	TGTGCCAGCAGTTACGGGCAGTCCTCCCACTATGGCTACACCTTC	CASSYGQSSHYGYTF
TRBV13	TRBJ2-7	.	.	TGTGCCAGCAGCACCCGCCAACAGGGACCATACGAGCAGTACTTC	CASSTRQQGPYEQYF
TRBV25-1	TRBJ2-1	TRBD2	.	TGTGCCAGCAGTATAGGACTAGCGGTTGGCAATGAGCAGTTCTTC	CASSIGLAVGNEQFF
TRBV7-2	TRBJ1-1	.	.	TGTGCCAGCAGCCAGGGGACAATTAACACTGAAGCTTTCTTT	CASSQGTINTEAFF
TRBV27	TRBJ2-5	.	.	TGTGCCAGCAGTTCGCCAGAGACCCAGTACTTC	CASSSPETQYF